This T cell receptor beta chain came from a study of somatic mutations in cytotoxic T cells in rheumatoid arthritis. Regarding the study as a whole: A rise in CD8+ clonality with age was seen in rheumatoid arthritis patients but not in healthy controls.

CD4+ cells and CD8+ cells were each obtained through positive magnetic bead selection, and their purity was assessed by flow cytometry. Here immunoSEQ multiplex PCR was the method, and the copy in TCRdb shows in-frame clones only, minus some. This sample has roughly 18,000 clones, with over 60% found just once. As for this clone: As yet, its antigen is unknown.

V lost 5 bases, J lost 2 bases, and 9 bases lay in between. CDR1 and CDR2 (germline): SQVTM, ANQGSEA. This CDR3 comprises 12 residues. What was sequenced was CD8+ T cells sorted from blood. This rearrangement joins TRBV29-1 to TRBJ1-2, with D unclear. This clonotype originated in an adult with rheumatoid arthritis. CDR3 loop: CSVNGQNYGYTF. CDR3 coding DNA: TGCAGCGTTAATGGGCAAAACTATGGCTACACCTTC.